The 28 T cell receptor beta chains listed next were all sequenced from one sample in a study of shared clonotypes between healthy human individuals. The table came from immunoSEQ multiplex PCR; TCRdb's copy has only in-frame clones and leaves some out. This sample yields fewer than 850,000 clones, of which 90% are seen a single time; roughly 36% belongs to the top ten. Sequenced input: memory CD8+ T cells from PBMCs. Noted subset: CD45RO+ cells pooled with CCR7-negative TemRA cells. The source of these receptors is a man aged 18 to 35 in good health. Some clones in this sample may be carry-over from other donors' samples.

This clone turned up a few times. V gene TRBV2 combines with J gene TRBJ2-2, with a weak D call TRBD2 (5 bases). This CDR3 contains 15 residues. Trimming took off 5 bases at V and 3 bases at J, with 13 bases between the two ends. Germline V gene data show CDR1 as SNHLY and CDR2 as FYNNEI. CDR3 sequence: CASSRAGLDTGELFF. CDR3 DNA sequence: TGTGCCAGCAGTCGCGCGGGCCTCGACACCGGGGAGCTGTTTTTT.

This clone was recorded a few times. The chain combines TRBV18 with TRBJ2-7; D perhaps matches TRBD2 (5 bases). This CDR3 has 14 amino acids. V lost 2 bases to trimming and J lost 4 bases, with 12 bases between them. Per germline, CDR1 KGHSH and CDR2 LQKENI. The CDR3 bases are TGTGCCAGCTCACCAGCTGGCGGGTATTACGAGCAGTACTTC. It translates to CASSPAGGYYEQYF.

V is TRBV28 and J is TRBJ2-1; D gene ambiguous. Germline CDR1 reads MDHEN; CDR2 reads SYDVKM. The CDR3 length is 14 residues. Trimming took off 2 bases at V and 7 bases at J, with 12 bases between the two ends. CDR3 sequence: CASSLKRLNNEQFF. Written as DNA, the CDR3 is TGTGCCAGCAGTTTAAAACGGCTAAATAATGAGCAGTTCTTC. The complete variable domain, with remaining parts taken from reference TRBV28 and TRBJ2-1, reads DVKVTQSSRYLVKRTGEKVFLECVQDMDHENMFWYRQDPGLGLRLIYFSYDVKMKEKGDIPEGYSVSREKKERFSLILESASTNQTSMYLCASSLKRLNNEQFFGPGTRLTVL.

The chain carries TRBV7-8 and TRBJ1-4; no clear D gene. Germline V gene lookup returns CDR1 SGHVS and CDR2 FQNEAQ. The CDR3 sequence is 14 residues long. Trimming removed 5 bases from V and 8 bases from J, with 15 bases in between. The CDR3 sequence is CASSDPGPKEKLFF. The CDR3 bases are TGTGCCAGCAGCGACCCGGGCCCGAAGGAAAAACTGTTTTTT. Combining the CDR3 with reference TRBV7-8 and TRBJ1-4 gives the whole variable domain GAGVSQSPRYKVAKRGQDVALRCDPISGHVSLFWYQQALGQGPEFLTYFQNEAQLDKSGLPSDRFFAERPEGSVSTLKIQRTQQEDSAVYLCASSDPGPKEKLFFGSGTQLSVL.

The rearrangement uses TRBV11-1 and TRBJ2-7; no clear D gene. CDR3 length: 13 amino acids. The germline gives CDR1 SGHAT, CDR2 FQDESV (reference sequence). The V and J ends lost 2 bases and 4 bases respectively, with 9 bases between them. Here the CDR3 reads CASSLYHLYEQYF. The CDR3 nucleotides are TGTGCCAGCAGCTTATATCACCTGTACGAGCAGTACTTC. The whole variable domain, filled in from reference TRBV11-1 and TRBJ2-7, reads EAEVAQSPRYKITEKSQAVAFWCDPISGHATLYWYRQILGQGPELLVQFQDESVVDDSQLPKDRFSAERLKGVDSTLKIQPAELGDSAMYLCASSLYHLYEQYFGPGTRLTVT.

The chain uses TRBV2 and TRBJ2-1; no clear D. The V end lost 3 bases, the J end lost 5 bases, and 8 bases lay between the germline ends. Germline V lookup: CDR1 SNHLY, CDR2 FYNNEI. The CDR3 has 13 residues. The CDR3 coding sequence is TGTGCCAGCAGTGAGTTACTTCACAATGAGCAGTTCTTC. Its translation is CASSELLHNEQFF.

J is TRBJ2-5 and V is TRBV7-6, with D perhaps matching TRBD1 (6 bases). CDR1 and CDR2 from the germline V gene are SGHVS and FNYEAQ. The CDR3 has 17 residues. With 2 bases removed from V and 5 bases from J, the gap between germline ends came to 21 bases. In DNA, the CDR3 is TGTGCCAGCAGCTTATTCGGCGGGCAGGGGCTATGGGAGACCCAGTACTTC. Translated, it gives CASSLFGGQGLWETQYF.

The CDR3 nucleotides are TGTGCCAGCAGAACAATGGACAGGGGGGAATTAGAGACCCAGTACTTC. Residues: CASRTMDRGELETQYF. The chain has TRBV7-9 and TRBJ2-5, with 10 positions matching TRBD1. CDR1 is SEHNR, CDR2 FQNEAQ, per germline (reference sequence). The length of the CDR3 is 16 residues. After removal of 6 bases from V and 4 bases from J, the junction contained 11 bases not matched to a gene.

The chain has TRBV4-3 and TRBJ1-2; 8 bases align to TRBD1. The length of the CDR3 is 17 residues. J lost 2 bases, V lost 1 base, and 9 bases had no gene match. The germline gives CDR1 LGHNA, CDR2 YSLEER. CDR3 DNA: TGCGCCAGCAGCCAAGGGACAGGGAAAAACATCAACTATGGCTACACCTTC. Translated, it gives CASSQGTGKNINYGYTF.

The chain links TRBV6-5 to TRBJ1-2; D unclear. V lost 2 bases, J lost 6 bases, and 13 bases lay in between. The CDR3 loop spans 14 amino acids. Germline assignment: CDR1 MNHEY and CDR2 SVGAGI. CDR3 DNA: TGTGCCAGCAGTTACCGGGAATCGAAGGATGGCTACACCTTC. Its protein is CASSYRESKDGYTF.

The chain couples TRBV4-2 to TRBJ2-7; 7 nucleotides match TRBD2. CDR3 length equals 15 residues. In germline, CDR1 is LGHNA, CDR2 YNFKEQ. Trimming removed 0 bases from V and 2 bases from J; junction bases left unmatched: 4. This chain's CDR3 is CASSQDWGGAYEQYF. CDR3 DNA: TGTGCCAGCAGCCAAGATTGGGGGGGAGCCTACGAGCAGTACTTC.

This clone was counted once. This chain uses TRBV27 with TRBJ1-1; 8 bases are shared with TRBD1. V dropped 0 bases and J dropped 1; count of bases not matched to a gene: 1. This CDR3 spans 15 amino acids. Germline CDR1 and CDR2: MNHEY and SMNVEV (reference sequence). The chain's CDR3 is CASSLSQGGNTEAFF. CDR3 DNA sequence: TGTGCCAGCAGTTTATCACAGGGGGGGAACACTGAAGCTTTCTTT.

The chain couples TRBV9 to TRBJ2-7, with D possibly being TRBD2 (6 bases). V lost 0 bases and J 4 bases, leaving 17 bases between the germline ends. The V gene's germline CDR1 is SGDLS and CDR2 YYNGEE. CDR3 length: 16 amino acids. CDR3 region: CASSVDSLSGAYEQYF. The CDR3 nucleotides read TGTGCCAGCAGCGTAGATAGTCTATCGGGAGCTTACGAGCAGTACTTC.

The V and J genes are TRBV9 and TRBJ1-2; perhaps TRBD1 as D (6 bases). Trimming shortened V by 3 bases and J by 4 bases, and 19 bases separated the two germline ends. This CDR3 contains 16 residues. Germline V lookup: CDR1 SGDLS, CDR2 YYNGEE. In DNA form, the CDR3 reads TGTGCCAGCAGCGGTTGGGCGGTTTCAGGGGTCTATGGCTACACCTTC. It encodes CASSGWAVSGVYGYTF.

The chain links TRBV2 to TRBJ2-1; 9 positions match TRBD2. Looked up from germline, CDR1 is SNHLY and CDR2 is FYNNEI. V dropped 1 base and J dropped 2; count of bases not matched to a gene: 9. The CDR3 contains 18 residues. The CDR3 is CASSEGRALAGPYNEQFF. CDR3 in DNA: TGTGCCAGCAGTGAAGGGCGGGCTCTAGCGGGGCCCTACAATGAGCAGTTCTTC.

Comment on this clone: A read error is likely here: a far larger clone is one base away. Other DNA sequences of this sample code for an identical CDR3. This rearrangement joins TRBV11-2 to TRBJ2-7; 8 bases line up with TRBD2. The V gene's germline CDR1 is SGHAT and CDR2 FQNNGV. The CDR3 consists of 14 residues. CDR3 region: CASSPGASGYEQYF. CDR3 coding DNA: TGCGCCAGCAGCCCCGGGGCTAGCGGGTACGAGCAGTACTTC.

There are a few counts of this clone. V gene TRBV5-1 combines with J gene TRBJ1-1, with unresolved D. The V and J ends lost 4 bases and 0 bases respectively, with 13 bases between them. Germline lookup yields CDR1 SGHRS and CDR2 YFSETQ. CDR3 length: 15 residues. The CDR3 sequence is CASSSTRNVNTEAFF. For the CDR3, the DNA is TGCGCCAGCAGCAGCACTCGGAACGTGAACACTGAAGCTTTCTTT.

The gene calls are TRBV9 and TRBJ1-3; D is ambiguous. The ends were cut back, 4 bases at V and 8 bases at J, with 10 bases in the middle. The CDR3 sequence is 12 residues long. CDR1 and CDR2 from the germline V gene are SGDLS and YYNGEE. The CDR3 region is CASSPELHTIYF. The DNA of the CDR3 is TGTGCCAGCAGCCCTGAGTTGCACACCATATATTTT.

With respect to this clone: A read error is possible here, since a much larger clone lies one base away. The gene calls are TRBV7-9 and TRBJ2-7, with 9 bases matching TRBD1. The junction had 2 bases not matched to a gene; V was cut back by 3 bases and J by 2 bases. The length of the CDR3 is 14 residues. CDR1 is SEHNR, CDR2 FQNEAQ, per germline (reference sequence). The CDR3 DNA sequence: TGTGCCAGCAGCTTCGGGACAGGGACCTACGAGCAGTACTTC. The encoded protein is CASSFGTGTYEQYF.

The J gene is TRBJ2-2, the V gene TRBV4-1; a possible D gene is TRBD2 (5 bases). Germline V gives CDR1 MGHRA, CDR2 YSYEKL. V lost 1 base, J lost 1 base, and 7 bases lay in between. This CDR3 spans 15 amino acids. The CDR3 DNA follows: TGCGCCAGCAGCCAAGTTGCGGGGAACACCGGGGAGCTGTTTTTT. As protein: CASSQVAGNTGELFF.

This sequence joins TRBV19 and TRBJ2-1; 12 nucleotides agree with TRBD2. V lost 9 bases, J lost 4 bases, and 7 bases stayed unmatched. CDR1 and CDR2 from the germline V gene are LNHDA and SQIVND (reference sequence). There are 15 residues in the CDR3. This chain's CDR3 is CASKRTSGDYNEQFF. The CDR3, as DNA: TGTGCCAGCAAACGGACTAGCGGGGATTACAATGAGCAGTTCTTC.

This chain joins TRBV4-1 and TRBJ1-2; D call uncertain. The CDR3 sequence is 18 residues long. Trimming removed 4 bases at V and 4 bases at J, with 25 bases between. Germline V CDR1 and CDR2: MGHRA, YSYEKL. The CDR3, as DNA: TGCGCCAGCAGCCCCGATAACCCCCGAGTGTTTCAACCCTATGGCTACACCTTC. Translating it yields CASSPDNPRVFQPYGYTF.

The rearrangement uses TRBV7-8 and TRBJ1-5; tentatively, D is TRBD1 (5 bases). The CDR3 is 16 amino acids. CDR1 is SGHVS and CDR2 is FQNEAQ in the germline V gene. Trimming left V 5 bases short and J 3 bases short, with 17 bases between. This CDR3 is CASSLRGQKDNQPQHF. CDR3 in DNA: TGTGCCAGCAGCCTCCGGGGCCAAAAGGACAATCAGCCCCAGCATTTT.

The CDR3 here is CASSEQGQVGELFF. In DNA form, the CDR3 reads TGTGCCAGCAGTGAACAGGGACAAGTCGGGGAGCTGTTTTTT. The J gene is TRBJ2-2, the V gene TRBV28; weak D call: TRBD1 (6 bases). This CDR3 is built from 14 residues. Germline V gene lookup returns CDR1 MDHEN and CDR2 SYDVKM. Trimming cost V 5 bases and J 7 bases, with 14 bases left between them.

The J gene is TRBJ1-1, the V gene TRBV28; no firm D call. V was clipped by 6 bases and J by 4 bases, with 30 bases between them. The CDR3 length is 19 residues. Germline CDR1 reads MDHEN; CDR2 reads SYDVKM. The CDR3 DNA follows: TGTGCCAGCAGCACCTCTCTCGAAGCGCGTGGGGAGGTGGGCACTGAAGCTTTCTTT. Residues: CASSTSLEARGEVGTEAFF.

The DNA for the CDR3 is TGTGCCAGCTCAGACCCAAGCGGGACCGATTACAATGAGCAGTTCTTC. This sequence encodes CASSDPSGTDYNEQFF. The chain uses TRBV18 and TRBJ2-1; TRBD2 matches 7 bases. The V segment lost 5 bases and the J segment 4 bases; nucleotides outside the gene matches: 11. Germline V lookup: CDR1 KGHSH, CDR2 LQKENI. This CDR3 is 16 amino acids long. The full variable domain, in which reference TRBV18 and TRBJ2-1 provide the parts outside the CDR3, is NAGVMQNPRHLVRRRGQEARLRCSPMKGHSHVYWYRQLPEEGLKFMVYLQKENIIDESGMPKERFSAEFPKEGPSILRIQQVVRGDSAAYFCASSDPSGTDYNEQFFGPGTRLTVL.

This clone appeared a single time. This CDR3 reads CASSSEARGTSTDTQYF. The CDR3 nucleotides read TGTGCCAGCAGCTCCGAGGCACGCGGCACTAGCACAGATACGCAGTATTTT. The chain uses TRBV5-4 and TRBJ2-3; D gene unclear. V was trimmed by 3 bases and J by 0 bases, leaving 17 bases between them. Germline V gives CDR1 SGHNT, CDR2 YYREEE (reference sequence). This CDR3 spans 17 amino acids.

The V call is TRBV7-8, the J call TRBJ2-2; possible D gene TRBD2, 6 bases. V lost 0 bases, J lost 6 bases, and 17 bases lay in between. Per germline, CDR1 SGHVS and CDR2 FQNEAQ. This CDR3 has 17 amino acids. As DNA, the CDR3 is TGTGCCAGCAGCTTAGCTGTTCCGGGGGATTGGGCCGGGGAGCTGTTTTTT. Translation: CASSLAVPGDWAGELFF. The entire variable domain, with the rest obtained from reference TRBV7-8 and TRBJ2-2, is as follows: GAGVSQSPRYKVAKRGQDVALRCDPISGHVSLFWYQQALGQGPEFLTYFQNEAQLDKSGLPSDRFFAERPEGSVSTLKIQRTQQEDSAVYLCASSLAVPGDWAGELFFGEGSRLTVL.